Listed here are 25 T cell receptor delta chains from one sample, sequenced in a study of gamma-delta T cells after stem cell transplantation. TCRdb repeated clone calling on the RT-PCR reads with CATT. The repertoire has about 1,700 delta-chain clones, 4% to 5.5% of them found once; the top ten carry about 50%. Sequencing used gamma-delta T cells. The source is a human donor. It is not recorded whose cells these are; they may come from a transplant donor.

This clone occurred a few times. The TCRdb protein, from a much larger clone, departs from this DNA's translation at residue 5, likely by read error; the protein shown derives from the DNA. Other DNA sequences in the same sample also yield this CDR3. V is TRDV2 and J is TRDJ3, with TRDD3 as a possible D gene (5 bases). The ends were cut back, 3 bases at V and 0 bases at J, with 14 bases in the middle. The CDR3 length is 18 residues. Germline V lookup: CDR1 GEAIGNYY, CDR2 EKD. The CDR3 sequence: CACDAGGMYSWDTRQMFF. CDR3 coding DNA: TGTGCCTGTGACGCCGGAGGGATGTACTCCTGGGACACCCGACAGATGTTTTTC.

Only a few counts were recorded for this clone. The protein TCRdb gives is from a much larger clone and does not agree with this DNA's translation at residue 14, likely a read error; the protein shown here comes from the DNA. The chain links TRDV2 to TRDJ1; 11 bases are shared with TRDD3. Germline V gene data show CDR1 as GEAIGNYY and CDR2 as EKD. Unmatched junction bases numbered 12, after V lost 0 bases and J lost 1 base. The CDR3 sequence is 19 residues long. The CDR3 region has the DNA TGTGCCTGTGACACCGTGGGGTTGGGGGATACGCTAATCACCGATAAACTCATCTTT. The encoded protein is CACDTVGLGDTLITDKLIF.

With regard to this clone: Only one base separates this from a far larger clonotype, so it likely reflects a read error. The chain is built from TRDV2 and TRDJ1; 9 nucleotides align to TRDD3. TCRdb lists no J gene, so it was determined here by aligning the DNA to germline. Germline-derived CDR1 and CDR2 are GEAIGNYY and EKD. The V and J ends lost 1 base and 0 bases, in that order; junction bases with no gene match: 29. CDR3 length: 24 residues. The CDR3 loop reads CACDTIQEGRRGDTFPLYTDKLIF. The CDR3 DNA reads as TGTGCCTGTGACACAATTCAGGAAGGTCGGCGGGGGGATACCTTCCCCTTGTACACCGATAAACTCATCTTT.

To note about this clone: This DNA's translation differs at residue 7 from TCRdb's protein, which comes from a much larger clone; a read error is likely, and the protein shown is translated from the DNA. The gene calls are TRDV2 and TRDJ1, with TRDD3 matching over 8 bases. The J gene was not available in TCRdb and was assigned here by matching the DNA to germline segments. Germline V gives CDR1 GEAIGNYY, CDR2 EKD. V shed 4 bases, J shed 1 base, and the junction held 13 bases outside the gene matches. The CDR3 runs to 17 residues. CDR3 sequence reads: CACDALRGDKPTDKLIF. CDR3 DNA sequence: TGTGCCTGTGATGCCCTTCGGGGGGATAAACCCACCGATAAACTCATCTTT.

This clone was observed a few times. Since a far larger clone is one base different, this is likely a read error. Other DNA sequences from this sample encode an identical CDR3 as well. The chain has TRDV2 and TRDJ1; TRDD3 matches 10 bases. The CDR3 consists of 17 residues. Trimming at V came to 1 base and at J to 2 bases, leaving 9 bases not matched to a gene. CDR1 GEAIGNYY and CDR2 EKD come from the germline V gene. CDR3 in DNA: TGTGCCTGTGACACTGTCGGGGGATACGCGGATACCGATAAACTCATCTTT. Its translation: CACDTVGGYADTDKLIF.

As regards this clone: The TCRdb record carries a much larger clone's protein, which differs from this DNA's translation at residue 4; a read error is the likely cause, and the protein listed here is the DNA translation. This chain connects TRDV2 to TRDJ1, with TRDD3 matching 7 bases. The CDR3 loop spans 21 amino acids. CDR1 and CDR2 from the germline V gene are GEAIGNYY and EKD. After removal of 6 bases from V and 0 bases from J, the junction contained 27 bases not matched to a gene. The CDR3: CACNAISGGVLGFSYTDKLIF. The CDR3 nucleotides read TGTGCCTGTAACGCCATCTCTGGCGGTGTACTGGGGTTTTCGTACACCGATAAACTCATCTTT.

Without a V gene call, the J gene is given as TRDJ1; TRDD3 is taken as the D call from the table, unchecked against the DNA. The CDR3 loop spans 19 amino acids. The CDR3 sequence: CACDTLQILVVSHTDNLIF. The CDR3 nucleotides read TGTGCCTGTGACACTCTCCAAATCCTGGTGGTCTCGCACACCGATAACCTCATCTTT.

This clone was counted between two and nine times. A much larger clonotype is one base distant, so this may be a read error. The same CDR3 is also encoded by other DNA sequences in this sample. The chain employs TRDV2 and TRDJ1, with 9 bases identical to TRDD3. CDR3 length equals 18 residues. Germline loops: CDR1 GEAIGNYY, CDR2 EKD. J gave up 1 base and V 2 bases, and 13 bases lay outside the gene matches. CDR3 sequence: CACDSVSLGDSSTDKLIF. CDR3 DNA sequence: TGTGCCTGTGACAGCGTCTCCTTGGGGGATAGTTCCACCGATAAACTCATCTTT.

This clone has a handful of counts. This DNA's translation differs at residue 10 from TCRdb's protein, which comes from a much larger clone; a read error is likely, and the protein shown is translated from the DNA. The genes are TRDV2 and TRDJ1; 7 nucleotides line up with TRDD3. The CDR3 has 17 amino acids. Per the germline V gene, CDR1 is GEAIGNYY and CDR2 is EKD. V trimming: 3 bases; J trimming: 0 bases; junction bases outside the gene matches: 12. The CDR3 DNA reads TGTGCCTGTGACCCCCTTGGTGGGGGACCATACACCGATAAACTCATCTTT. Translated, it gives CACDPLGGGPYTDKLIF.

This clone was counted a few times. The amino acid sequence in TCRdb belongs to a much larger clone and departs from this DNA's translation at residue 14, likely a sequencing read error; the sequence shown is translated from the DNA. The V and J genes are TRDV2 and TRDJ1, with 9 bases lining up with TRDD3. The CDR3 is made up of 16 amino acids. From germline, CDR1 is GEAIGNYY and CDR2 EKD. CDR3 residues: CACDGLGEESSDKHIF. The CDR3 DNA reads TGTGCCTGTGACGGACTGGGGGAGGAATCTAGCGATAAACACATCTTT.

This clone was picked up a small number of times. A far larger clone is a single base away, which makes a read error likely. The CDR3 region is CACVSLLADKRIF. The DNA for the CDR3 is TGTGCCTGTGTATCCCTACTGGCCGATAAACGCATCTTT. V gene TRDV2 combines with J gene TRDJ1, with D tentatively TRDD2 or TRDD3 (5 bases each). Germline CDR1 is GEAIGNYY and CDR2 is EKD. This CDR3 spans 13 amino acids.

By frequency in the sample, this clone is medium-sized (0.01 to 0.1%). A far larger clone is just one base off, so this is likely a read error. The sample has other DNA sequences that encode this CDR3 too. The chain uses TRDV2 and TRDJ1, with 13 positions matching TRDD3. The germline V gene has CDR1 GEAIGNYY and CDR2 EKD. V lost 3 bases and J lost 5; bases outside the gene matches: 8. The CDR3 contains 16 residues. CDR3 in DNA: TGTGCCTGTGACGCATTACTGGGGGATACGACTGATAAACTCATCTTT. It yields the protein CACDALLGDTTDKLIF.

J is TRDJ1 and V is TRDV2; tentative D call: TRDD3 (5 bases). The J gene, missing from TCRdb, was assigned here through DNA to germline matching. CDR1 and CDR2 (germline): GEAIGNYY, EKD. The CDR3 contains 17 residues. Trimming removed 0 bases at V and 4 bases at J, with 20 bases between. CDR3 loop: CACDTGRGTGYSDKLIF. The CDR3 bases are TGTGCCTGTGACACCGGAAGAGGGACTGGTTACAGCGATAAACTCATCTTT.

This clone was counted a few times. The V and J genes are TRDV2 and TRDJ3, with TRDD3 matching 10 bases. The J segment lost 1 base and the V segment lost 4 bases, leaving 6 bases of the junction unmatched. Germline V gives CDR1 GEAIGNYY, CDR2 EKD. This CDR3 has 18 amino acids. The DNA of the CDR3 is TGTGCCTGTGATGGACTGGGGGATGGGTCCTGGGACACCCGACAGATGTTTTTC. Amino acids: CACDGLGDGSWDTRQMFF.

This clone is classed as medium-sized. The rearrangement joins TRDV2 to TRDJ1, with 9 bases fitting TRDD3. The J gene, absent from TCRdb, was called here by matching the DNA to germline. The CDR3 contains 18 residues. V dropped 0 bases and J dropped 2; count of bases not matched to a gene: 12. Germline CDR1 GEAIGNYY, CDR2 EKD. CDR3 region: CACDTGATWGDTTDKLIF. The CDR3 DNA reads as TGTGCCTGTGACACCGGCGCTACGTGGGGGGATACAACCGATAAACTCATCTTT.

This clone was seen only a few times. This sequence is one base from a far larger clone and is likely a read error. The identical CDR3 is also encoded by other nucleotide sequences in the sample. This chain uses TRDV2 with TRDJ3; 7 bases fit TRDD3. The CDR3 length is 18 residues. Germline lookup yields CDR1 GEAIGNYY and CDR2 EKD. The CDR3 DNA reads TGTGCCTGTGACCGATGGGGGAATGAAGGATGGGACACCCGACAAATGTTTTTC. This gives the protein CACDRWGNEGWDTRQMFF.

There are a few counts of this clone. A read error likely explains why the TCRdb protein, taken from a much larger clone, differs from this DNA's translation at residue 12; the protein shown is translated from the DNA. This rearrangement joins TRDV2 to TRDJ1; 13 positions match TRDD3. There are 17 residues in the CDR3. Germline V gene data show CDR1 as GEAIGNYY and CDR2 as EKD. V dropped 0 bases and J dropped 3; count of bases not matched to a gene: 6. The CDR3 DNA is TGTGCCTGTGACACCCTACGGACTGGGGGATACGCCGATAAACTCATCTTT. Residues: CACDTLRTGGYADKLIF.

By its share, this clone is medium-sized. This likely reflects a read error, since a far larger clone is one base away. This chain joins TRDV2 and TRDJ1; a weak D match, TRDD3 (5 bases). The CDR3 length is 18 residues. Germline CDR1 and CDR2: GEAIGNYY and EKD. Deletions cut 4 bases from V and 1 base from J, with 24 bases between. For the CDR3, the DNA is TGTGCCTGTGAGTCTATGACCAATACAGGGATCAGCACCGATAAACTCATCTTT. Translated, it gives CACESMTNTGISTDKLIF.

By share of the sample, this clone is medium-sized. This chain uses TRDV2 with TRDJ1, with a possible D match to TRDD3 (5 bases). Trimming removed 4 bases at V and 0 bases at J, with 38 bases between. The CDR3 sequence is 23 residues long. The germline gives CDR1 GEAIGNYY, CDR2 EKD. CDR3 protein: CACDGLYSRRRGPSPPHTDKLIF. In nucleotides, the CDR3 is TGTGCCTGTGATGGTCTTTACTCAAGACGGAGGGGACCCTCCCCACCCCACACCGATAAACTCATCTTT.

This clone qualifies as medium-sized. The same CDR3 arises from other DNA sequences in this sample as well. The gene calls are TRDV2 and TRDJ3; 12 nucleotides line up with TRDD3. Trimming at V came to 0 bases and at J to 1 base, leaving 18 bases not matched to a gene. CDR3 size: 24 residues. CDR1 GEAIGNYY and CDR2 EKD come from the germline V gene. For the CDR3, the DNA is TGTGCCTGTGACACCGGGGGACTGGGGGATACATCACCGAAATCTTCCTGGGACACCCGACAGATGTTTTTC. Its protein product is CACDTGGLGDTSPKSSWDTRQMFF.

This clone was counted a few times. The protein TCRdb gives is from a much larger clone and does not agree with this DNA's translation at residue 6, likely a read error; the protein shown here comes from the DNA. No call was made for the V gene; the J gene is TRDJ1; TRDD3, the table's D call, lacks a check against the DNA. The CDR3 has 18 residues. The CDR3 bases are TGTGCCTGTGACACCGCCGCTACGTTGGGGGATACAACCGATAAACTCATCTTT. Protein product: CACDTAATLGDTTDKLIF.

There are a few counts of this clone. One base away lies a much larger clone, so this may be a sequencing read error. Other DNA sequences within the sample encode an identical CDR3. The chain joins TRDV2 to TRDJ1; TRDD3 aligns across 11 bases. Per the germline V gene, CDR1 is GEAIGNYY and CDR2 is EKD. The CDR3 runs to 20 residues. Trimming cost V 0 bases and J 3 bases; bases outside gene matches: 17. The CDR3 nucleotides are TGTGCCTGTGACACCCTTCATCTACTGGGGGATAGTATTGGCGCCGATAAACTCATCTTT. This sequence encodes CACDTLHLLGDSIGADKLIF.

For this clone: A read error likely explains why the TCRdb protein, taken from a much larger clone, differs from this DNA's translation at residue 11; the protein shown is translated from the DNA. This chain's CDR3 is CACDTGGMYSGDTRQMFF. The CDR3 region has the DNA TGTGCCTGTGACACCGGAGGGATGTACTCCGGGGACACCCGACAGATGTTTTTC. The genes are TRDV2 and TRDJ3, with a weak D call TRDD3 (5 bases). This CDR3 contains 18 residues. Germline loops: CDR1 GEAIGNYY, CDR2 EKD.

As regards this clone: This likely reflects a read error, since a far larger clone is one base away. The sample holds other DNA sequences that translate to the same CDR3. The DNA for the CDR3 is TGTGCCTGTGACACAATCTCCCCTATCCAGCCCACCGGGGGACCTAAACTCATCTTT. This sequence encodes CACDTISPIQPTGGPKLIF. The V and J genes are TRDV2 and TRDJ1; TRDD3 might be the D (6 bases). V dropped 1 base and J dropped 7 bases, with 30 bases sitting between them. The CDR3 sequence is 19 residues long. Germline values: CDR1 GEAIGNYY, CDR2 EKD.

This clone showed up just a few times. This probably arose from a read error, given a far larger clone one base away. The chain employs TRDV2 and TRDJ1; 11 nucleotides align to TRDD3. Germline trimming cut 2 bases from V and 6 bases from J; bases unmatched to any gene: 4. From germline, CDR1 is GEAIGNYY and CDR2 EKD. CDR3 length equals 14 residues. Here the CDR3 reads CACDILGDTNKLIF. CDR3 coding DNA: TGTGCCTGTGACATTCTGGGGGATACCAATAAACTCATCTTT.